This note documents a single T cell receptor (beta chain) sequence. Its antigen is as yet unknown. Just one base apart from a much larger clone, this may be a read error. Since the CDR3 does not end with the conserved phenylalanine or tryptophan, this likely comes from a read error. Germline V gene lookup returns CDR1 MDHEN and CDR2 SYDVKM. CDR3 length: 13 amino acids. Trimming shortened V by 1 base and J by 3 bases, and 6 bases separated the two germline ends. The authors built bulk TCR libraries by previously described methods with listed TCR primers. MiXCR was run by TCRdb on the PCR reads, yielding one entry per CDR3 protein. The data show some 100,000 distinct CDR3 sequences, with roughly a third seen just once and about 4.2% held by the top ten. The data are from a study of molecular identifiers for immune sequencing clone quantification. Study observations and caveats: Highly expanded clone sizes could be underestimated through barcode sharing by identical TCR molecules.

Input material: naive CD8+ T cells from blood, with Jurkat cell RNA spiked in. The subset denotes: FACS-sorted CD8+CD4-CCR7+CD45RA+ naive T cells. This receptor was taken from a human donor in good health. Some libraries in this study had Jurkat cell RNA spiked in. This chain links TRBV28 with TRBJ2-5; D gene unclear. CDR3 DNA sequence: TGTGCCAGCAGTTTATTAGGGAAAGAGACCCAGTACATC. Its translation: CASSLLGKETQYI.